This record looks at one T cell receptor beta chain sequence and its context. The specificity of this receptor is unknown. Base qualities are not at hand, and no much larger clone is one base apart. The donors were healthy, HIV-negative adults who had no recently reported acute infections or vaccinations. Only Caucasian adults living in Nashville, Tennessee, USA were represented among the donors. CD4+ T cells were enriched by magnetic negative selection, after which naive cells were positively selected on CD45RA and the negative fraction was taken as the memory subset. Blood was collected by leukapheresis, and PBMCs were isolated by Ficoll-Histopaque density gradient centrifugation and then cryopreserved in liquid nitrogen vapor phase. Purity and quantity of every magnetically sorted T cell population were checked by analytical flow cytometry. Genomic DNA was isolated from each sorted fraction and quantified by UV absorbance on a Nanodrop 2000c.

TCR CDR3 regions were amplified from genomic DNA by multiplex PCR using the deep immunoSEQ assay. For each cell subset, the extracted genomic DNA was distributed evenly across all wells of several immunoSEQ 96-well plates, and each plate served as one replicate. For sorted subsets, each replicate PCR was loaded with 200 ng genomic DNA, equivalent to about 30,000 T cell genomes. Purified libraries were measured with a Qubit 3.0 fluorometer, size-checked on a Bioanalyzer 2100, and measured again with the KAPA Library Quantification kit. Each immunoSEQ 96-well plate was sequenced on its own single-read 150-cycle Illumina NextSeq 550 flow cell. As for the authors' bioinformatics: Because the immunoSEQ output included only junctional sequences and no quality scores, the filtering could not be the same as the filtering used for full-length reads. Sequences were annotated with PyIR, a Python wrapper for IgBLAST v1.9, using IMGT germline references to assign V/J genes and CDR3. Reads were removed for weak V/J assignments (E-value above 1e-6), missing CDR3, stop codons, out-of-frame junctions, or ambiguous translated residues. A V3J clonotype was defined by an identical inferred V gene, J gene, and CDR3 amino acid sequence. To compute the percentage overlap between repertoires, the number of shared unique clonotypes was divided by the size of the smaller repertoire. Repertoire richness was assessed with RTK rarefaction, the Chao1 estimator, and Recon v2.1 estimates of unobserved clonotypes. OLGA was used to compute generation probabilities for all TCRbeta clonotypes that the gDNA method yielded from a handful of donors. TCRdb's version of the immuneACCESS table is confined to in-frame rearrangements and falls short of the full clone set. An unresolved V gene accounts for under half of the shortfall where checked; the remainder is of unknown origin. V, J and clone size were drawn from that table, and D and trimming were deduced from the DNA. Across this sample there are around 700,000 clones, with less than 85% seen only once. The ten largest clonotypes hold over 1.5% of the sample.

V trim: 4 bases; J trim: 4 bases; unmatched bases: 8. The CDR1 and CDR2 encoded by the germline V gene are SNHLY and FYNNEI. Including the terminal cysteine and phenylalanine, the CDR3 comprises 16 residues. The kept DNA is CDR3 alone, 48 bases in frame from the first base. This sample is drawn from a study of shared clonotypes between healthy human individuals (dated by TCRdb to about 2020). About the full investigation: A few men and a couple of women, aged 18 to 49 years, made up the cohort. For each donor, CD4 naive and CD4 memory were each given three plates, CD8 naive was given two plates, and CD8 memory was given one plate. To estimate repertoire size and how much clonotypes are shared between individuals, the study performed deep sequencing of blood TCR repertoires from about 5 healthy adults. To increase sequencing depth and limit assay-specific biases, TCR repertoire library preparation and sequencing were carried out by different laboratories using diverse techniques. Leukapheresis yielded between about 0.9 and 9 billion PBMCs per donor. What the study reported, not specific to this receptor: Based on pairwise subsampling, the degree of clonotype sharing among donors was expected to be affected by sequencing depth. The small number of donors limited the genetic and exposure-history diversity represented. Naive subsets generally had larger estimated clonotype richness than memory subsets did. Sampling was restricted to blood, and TCR repertoires in tissue are likely to differ from TCR repertoires in blood. Compared with non-shared clonotypes, the clonotypes found in all four sorted-subset donors had higher generation probabilities. Across a handful of donors, approximately 5% of naive CD4, roughly 3.3% of naive CD8, about 2.3% of memory CD4, and approximately 0.4% of memory CD8 clonotypes were shared. Incomplete sequencing was indicated by rarefaction of sorted-subset datasets, despite the large sequencing depth.

Sequencing used memory CD4+ T cells sorted from blood. What the cell subset or site label conveys for this sample: CD45RA-negative fraction. The TCR sequence derives from a woman aged 30 to 39 in good health. The chain employs TRBV2 and TRBJ2-2; 8 middle bases align to TRBD2. The CDR3 has the sequence CASSVASGSSTGELFF. The sequence in DNA is TGTGCCAGCAGTGTTGCCAGCGGGAGTTCCACCGGGGAGCTGTTTTTT.